This record concerns one T cell receptor beta chain sequence. The target antigen is unknown. This sample was included in a study of CD8 T cells in Susac syndrome. The CDR3 totals 15 residues. V dropped 5 bases and J dropped 4; count of bases not matched to a gene: 8. Germline V gene data show CDR1 as MDHEN and CDR2 as SYDVKM. Points from the study as a whole: Peak Susac CD8+ clonal expansion occurred in TEMRA cells and active patients.

TEMRA cells were FACS-enriched, and CD8+ and CD4+ T cells were isolated negatively. Random hexamers were used to reverse transcribe 0.5 to 1 ug of RNA. TCRdb itself ran the immunoSEQ multiplex PCR reads through MiXCR, one entry per CDR3 protein. The sample carries roughly 25,000 distinct CDR3 sequences, 85% to 95% recorded once. This sequence originates from a human donor with Susac syndrome. The chain uses TRBV28 and TRBJ1-1; 9 positions agree with TRBD1. Sequencing was done on a sample of CD8+ T cells from PBMCs. The CDR3 DNA is TGTGCCAGCAGTCCCGGACAGGGGTTGGCCACTGAAGCTTTCTTT. Its translation is CASSPGQGLATEAFF. Drawing the rest from reference TRBV28 and TRBJ1-1, the complete variable domain is DVKVTQSSRYLVKRTGEKVFLECVQDMDHENMFWYRQDPGLGLRLIYFSYDVKMKEKGDIPEGYSVSREKKERFSLILESASTNQTSMYLCASSPGQGLATEAFFGQGTRLTVV.